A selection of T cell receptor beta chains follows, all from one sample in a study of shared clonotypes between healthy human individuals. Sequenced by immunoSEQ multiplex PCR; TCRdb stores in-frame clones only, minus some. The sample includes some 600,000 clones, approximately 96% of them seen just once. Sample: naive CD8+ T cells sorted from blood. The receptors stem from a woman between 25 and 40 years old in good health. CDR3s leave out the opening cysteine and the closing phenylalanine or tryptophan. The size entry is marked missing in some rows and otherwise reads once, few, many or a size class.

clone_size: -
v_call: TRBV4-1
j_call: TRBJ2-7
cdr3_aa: ASSPSGAGVYEQY

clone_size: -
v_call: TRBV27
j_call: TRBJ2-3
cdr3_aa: ASYQEGLAGEPDTQY

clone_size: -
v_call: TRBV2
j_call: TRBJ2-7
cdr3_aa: ASSETLVGEQY

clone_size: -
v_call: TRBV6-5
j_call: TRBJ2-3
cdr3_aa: ASSYTGVTHTDTQY

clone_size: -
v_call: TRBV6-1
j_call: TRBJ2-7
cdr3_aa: ASRVTDSYEQY

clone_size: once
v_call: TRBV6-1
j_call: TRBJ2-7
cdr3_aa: ASTPSDSYEQY

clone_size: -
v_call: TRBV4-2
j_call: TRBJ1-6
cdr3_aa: ASSQDSSPLH

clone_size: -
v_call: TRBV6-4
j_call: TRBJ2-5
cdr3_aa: ASSPRAVGTGLRETQY

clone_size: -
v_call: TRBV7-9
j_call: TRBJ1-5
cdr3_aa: ASSLGGRGDQPQH

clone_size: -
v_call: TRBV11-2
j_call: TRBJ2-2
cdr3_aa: ASSSPRGRGTGELF

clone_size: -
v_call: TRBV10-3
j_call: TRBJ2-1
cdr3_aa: AISEGSAYYNEQF

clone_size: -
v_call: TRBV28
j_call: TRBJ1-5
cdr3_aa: ASSFLAVSNQPQH

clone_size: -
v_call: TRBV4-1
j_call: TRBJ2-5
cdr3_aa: ASSQDPSGGFETQY

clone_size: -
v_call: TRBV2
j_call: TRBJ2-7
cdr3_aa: ASRMLSSYEQY